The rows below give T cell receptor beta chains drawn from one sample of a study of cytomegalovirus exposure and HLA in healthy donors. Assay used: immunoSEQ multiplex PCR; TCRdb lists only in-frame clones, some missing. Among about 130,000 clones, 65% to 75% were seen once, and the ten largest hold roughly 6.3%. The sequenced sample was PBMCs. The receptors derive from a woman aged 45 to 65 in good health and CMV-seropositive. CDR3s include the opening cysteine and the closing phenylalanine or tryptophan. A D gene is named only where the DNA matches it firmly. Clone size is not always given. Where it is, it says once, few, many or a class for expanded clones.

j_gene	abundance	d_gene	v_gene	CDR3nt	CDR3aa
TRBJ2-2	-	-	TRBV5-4	TGTGCCAGCAGTCGAGGGGGAGACTCCGGGGAGCTGTTTTTT	CASSRGGDSGELFF
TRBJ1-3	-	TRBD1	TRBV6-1	TGTGCCAGCAGTGAACCGAATACAGGGGGGGACACCATATATTTT	CASSEPNTGGDTIYF
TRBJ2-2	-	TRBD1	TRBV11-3	TGTGCCAGCGAGGACAGGGTGGACACCGGGGAGCTGTTTTTT	CASEDRVDTGELFF
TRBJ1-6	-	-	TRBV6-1	TGTGCCAGCAGTGAAATCTCGAGGGGAGGGAGTTCACCCCTCCACTTT	CASSEISRGGSSPLHF
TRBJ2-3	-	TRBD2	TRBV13	TGTGCCAGCAGCAAGGGACTAGCGACCTTAACAGATACGCAGTATTTT	CASSKGLATLTDTQYF
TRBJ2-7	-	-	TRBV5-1	TGCGCCAGCAGCTTGGCCGTTAACAGCCACGAGCAGTACTTC	CASSLAVNSHEQYF
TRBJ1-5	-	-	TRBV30	TGTGCCTGGACCTCAGGGCTGCGCAATCAGCCCCAGCATTTT	CAWTSGLRNQPQHF
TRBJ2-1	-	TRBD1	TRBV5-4	TGTGCCAGCAGCCTCCCAGGGGGTCTCAGCAATGAGCAGTTCTTC	CASSLPGGLSNEQFF
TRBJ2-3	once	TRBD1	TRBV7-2	TGTGCCAGCAGCTCCCTAATAAGGATGGGACAGGGGGCAGATACGCAGTATTTT	CASSSLIRMGQGADTQYF
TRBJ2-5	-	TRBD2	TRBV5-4	TGTGCCAGCAGCTTAGGACTAGCGGGGGTCCAGGGGCAAGAGACCCAGTACTTC	CASSLGLAGVQGQETQYF
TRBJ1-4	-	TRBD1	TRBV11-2	TGTGCCAGCAGCTTGGACCTGACAGGGACTAATGAAAAACTGTTTTTT	CASSLDLTGTNEKLFF
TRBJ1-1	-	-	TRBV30	TGTGCCTGGGACAGCTTATCCACTGAAGCTTTCTTT	CAWDSLSTEAFF
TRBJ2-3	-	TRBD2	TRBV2	TGTGCCAGCCTGGGACTAGCGGTAGATACGCAGTATTTT	CASLGLAVDTQYF
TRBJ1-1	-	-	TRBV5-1	TGCGCCAGCAGCTTGGGGGGGGGTAACACTGAAGCTTTCTTT	CASSLGGGNTEAFF
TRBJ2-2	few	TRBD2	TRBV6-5	TGTGCCAGCAGCGGACTCGGGGGGAGCACCGGGGAGCTGTTTTTT	CASSGLGGSTGELFF
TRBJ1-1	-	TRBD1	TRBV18	TGTGCCAGCTCGTCGGGGACAGGTGCGGCTTTCTTT	CASSSGTGAAFF
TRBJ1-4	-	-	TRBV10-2	TGCGCCAGCAGTGACGGGGGGAGGAGAAAACTGTTTTTT	CASSDGGRRKLFF
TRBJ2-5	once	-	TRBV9	TGTGCCAGCAGCGTTGGAGTCCAAGAGACCCAGTACTTC	CASSVGVQETQYF
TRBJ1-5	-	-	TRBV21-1	TGTGCCAGCAGCCACGACAGGGTACAGCCCCAGCATTTT	CASSHDRVQPQHF
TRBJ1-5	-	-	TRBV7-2	TGTGCCAGCAGCCTGGCGGCCCCCCTCAATCAGCCCCAGCATTTT	CASSLAAPLNQPQHF
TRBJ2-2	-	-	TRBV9	TGTGCCAGCAGCGTAAAGGGGACTGTGAACACCGGGGAGCTGTTTTTT	CASSVKGTVNTGELFF
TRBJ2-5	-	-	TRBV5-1	TGCGCCAGCAGCCTGGACGGGGAGACCCAGTACTTC	CASSLDGETQYF
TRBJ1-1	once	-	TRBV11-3	TGTGCCAGCAGCTTAGAGGCGGACACTGAAGCTTTCTTT	CASSLEADTEAFF
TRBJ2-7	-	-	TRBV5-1	TGCGCCAGCAGGACTTCCATAGACAGGTACTACGAGCAGTACTTC	CASRTSIDRYYEQYF
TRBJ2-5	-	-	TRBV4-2	TGTGCCAGCAGCCCGGATGGGGGGGGCCCACAAGAGACCCAGTACTTC	CASSPDGGGPQETQYF
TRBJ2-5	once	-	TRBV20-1	TGCAGTGCCGCGCGGGAGACCCAGTACTTC	CSAARETQYF
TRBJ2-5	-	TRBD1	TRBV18	TGTGCCAGCTCTCGGGGACAGGGAGAGACCCAGTACTTC	CASSRGQGETQYF
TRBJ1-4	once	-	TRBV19	TGTGCCAGTAGTATCGGAGGTGAAAAACTGTTTTTT	CASSIGGEKLFF
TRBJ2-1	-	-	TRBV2	TGTGCCAGCAGGGAGGACCGAGGTTCCTACAATGAGCAGTTCTTC	CASREDRGSYNEQFF
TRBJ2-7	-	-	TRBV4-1	TGCGCCAGCAGCCCTGGTCACGGTAGCGCGTACGAGCAGTACTTC	CASSPGHGSAYEQYF
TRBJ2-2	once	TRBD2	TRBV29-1	TGCAGCGTTGCCCAACTAGCGGGGACCGGGGAGCTGTTTTTT	CSVAQLAGTGELFF
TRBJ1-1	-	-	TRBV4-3	TGCGCCAGCAGCCAAGACGTGGGGGGGCGTGAGGCTTTCTTT	CASSQDVGGREAFF
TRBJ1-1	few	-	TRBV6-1	TGTGCCAGCAGTGCCCCTGTGGCGGTGAACACTGAAGCTTTCTTT	CASSAPVAVNTEAFF